This T cell receptor (beta chain) was recovered during a study of T cell responses to AZD1222 COVID-19 vaccine (TCRdb year 2021). For the study in its entirety: A total of approximately 240 trial participants underwent TCR sequencing, of whom roughly 210 received two doses of AZD1222 and about 26 received two doses of the MenACWY control vaccine. Enrollment into the trials was organized by age into subgroups of 18-55, 56-69 and 70-plus years, and those subgroups contained roughly 150, 30 and 60 TCR-sequenced participants, respectively. General study outcomes and caveats: Because no day 14 peak-response samples were available, the repertoires could be characterized only after the peak T cell response. Conclusions about previously exposed vaccinees were limited because only six AZD1222 recipients were SARS-CoV-2 seropositive at baseline. Most participants were white British and females outnumbered males, and the authors suggested that clonal diversity may have been underestimated. Reportedly, almost half of the unique spike-specific TCRs recognized epitopes lying outside the regions that are mutated in the B.1.351 and B.1.1.7 variants. The 56-69-year group was small, and its depth increase did not reach significance, likely because of low power. After two AZD1222 doses, both the breadth and the depth of spike-specific TCRs were significantly higher than at day 0 and than in MenACWY recipients. The whole spike protein was spanned by vaccine-associated CD4 TCRs, and dominant responses were seen in regions 160-218 and 743-854.

Note on this clone: This clone's antigen is unknown. Base qualities are not at hand, and no much larger clone is one base apart.

The CDR3 regions of human TCRbeta chains were subjected to immunosequencing. From the authors' description of their analysis: TCRs in the repertoires were matched against a reference library of SARS-CoV-2-specific TCRs that had been generated with the MIRA antigen-specificity platform. Breadth was defined as the fraction of unique TCRs that were SARS-CoV-2-associated. Depth was defined as the fraction of total T cells that were SARS-CoV-2-associated. Using the MIRA data, every spike-specific TCR was mapped to the spike region that the TCR reacted to and assigned to either a CD4 or a CD8 class. Log10-transformed breadth and depth values were compared by one-way ANOVA with Sidak's multiple comparisons tests. The source is immuneACCESS, and TCRdb retained only in-frame sequences with V and J called. Part of the clones is not carried over; for the studies checked, unresolved V genes explain less than half of this, and the remainder is unexplained. That table gives V, J and clone size, and the DNA gave D and trimming. Across this sample there are about 150,000 clones, with roughly nine tenths seen only once. Approximately 3.3% of the sample is held by the ten biggest clonotypes.

The germline V gene gives CDR1 as SGHNT and CDR2 as YENEEA. CDR3 length: 14 amino acids, cysteine to phenylalanine. Left in the record is the CDR3 DNA by itself, 42 bases read in frame from the first base. V and J lose 5 bases and 6 bases, and a span of 13 bases separates them. The time point label here, explained by the study, means: about 28 days (+/-7) after the second vaccine dose. AZD1222 recipients whose second dose came at about 4 weeks and those whose second dose came at about 12 weeks were combined into one group, since spike-specific TCR depth and breadth did not differ between the two schedules. Vaccinee samples were obtained from the UK trials COV001 and COV002, which included a single-blind randomized controlled phase 2/3 trial of AZD1222 (ChAdOx1 nCoV-19) in healthy adults. For TCRbeta chain sequencing, PBMC samples from trial participants were taken at day 0 and at day 28 after the second dose.

Sequenced here: peripheral blood, sampled 28 days after the second AZD1222 dose. Rearrangement joined TRBV11-3 to TRBJ2-2, with the D call perhaps TRBD1 or TRBD2, as 5 bases match in each case. The TCR was taken from an adult who received the AZD1222 COVID-19 vaccine. The CDR3 reads as follows: CASSQSGLAGELFF. The nucleotide sequence reads TGTGCCAGCAGCCAATCGGGGCTGGCCGGGGAGCTGTTTTTT.